This T cell receptor (beta chain) was obtained from a study of cytomegalovirus exposure and HLA in healthy donors. Study-wide results and limits: What a later analysis reportedly showed was that an Asian-associated ancestry cluster had fewer N-insertions than the roughly 670-donor mean. Previously analyzed data showed that most TCR beta V segments were productive at a frequency of about 90% or about 30%. Further analysis, carried out later, found HLA-associated TCR beta chains more clonally expanded than equally common other chains. TCR association rates varied by HLA locus in a later analysis, with DRB1 highest and HLA-C lowest.

It was with 60 Vbeta and 13 Jbeta primers that the PCR ran. Only in-frame clones appear in the TCRdb table, and some are missing; sequencing was by immunoSEQ multiplex PCR. The sample carries some 210,000 clones, over 80% recorded once. Notes on this clone: Its target is not known.

Germline V lookup: CDR1 WSHSY, CDR2 SAAADI. After removal of 4 bases from V and 2 bases from J, the junction contained 16 bases not matched to a gene. The CDR3 has 20 amino acids. The V gene is TRBV10-2, the J gene TRBJ2-7; 14 positions match TRBD2. This sequence was found in a woman between 45 and 60 years old in good health and CMV-seropositive. The sample comprised PBMCs. CDR3 sequence (DNA): TGCGCCAGCAGTGGGGGTGGGCAGACCGGGACTAGCGGGGGCACCTACGAGCAGTACTTC. This sequence encodes CASSGGGQTGTSGGTYEQYF.